This T cell receptor (beta chain) was identified during a study of shared clonotypes between healthy human individuals. Sequenced by immunoSEQ multiplex PCR; TCRdb stores in-frame clones only, minus some. The sample holds about 480,000 clones, about 75% seen once. V lost 4 bases and J 3 bases, leaving 11 bases between the germline ends. The CDR3 covers 13 residues. Germline V lookup: CDR1 SGHRS, CDR2 YFSETQ. The clonotype was recovered from a woman aged 35 to 49 in good health. Some clones in this sample may be carry-over from other donors' samples. The sample taken for sequencing was PBMCs. The J gene is TRBJ2-7, the V gene TRBV5-1, with D perhaps matching TRBD2 (5 bases). CDR3 coding DNA: TGCGCCAGCAGCCTGACTGAGGGCTACGAGCAGTACTTC. Translating gives CASSLTEGYEQYF.